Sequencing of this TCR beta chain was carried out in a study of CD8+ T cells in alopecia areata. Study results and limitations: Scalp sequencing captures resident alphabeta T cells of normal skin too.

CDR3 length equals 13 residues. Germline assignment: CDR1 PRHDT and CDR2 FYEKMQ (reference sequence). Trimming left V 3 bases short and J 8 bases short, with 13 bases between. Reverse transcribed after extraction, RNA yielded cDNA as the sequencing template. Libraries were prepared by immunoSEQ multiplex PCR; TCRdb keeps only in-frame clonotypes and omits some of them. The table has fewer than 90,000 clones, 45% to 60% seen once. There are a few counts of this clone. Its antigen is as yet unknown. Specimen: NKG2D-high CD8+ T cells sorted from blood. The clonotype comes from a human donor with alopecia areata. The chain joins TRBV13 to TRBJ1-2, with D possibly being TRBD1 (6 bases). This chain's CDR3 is CASSFQGSRGYTF. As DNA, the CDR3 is TGTGCCAGCAGCTTTCAGGGGTCCCGGGGCTACACCTTC.